This T cell receptor (beta chain) was profiled in a study of regulatory T cells in long-lasting Graves disease. At the level of the study: In persistent Graves' disease, antithyroid drugs had been taken for over 5 years and TSH receptor antibodies stayed positive. Study-wide results and caveats: Those with persistent Graves' had less TCR diversity than newly diagnosed patients. Those with persistent disease had in common more public clonotypes (about 3,000) than new patients (around 910).

V lost 8 bases to trimming and J lost 5 bases, with 12 bases between them. The CDR3 runs to 11 residues. Germline loops: CDR1 GTSNPN, CDR2 SVGIG (reference sequence). This clonotype was observed at least ten times. Its matching antigen is unknown. Sample time point: persistent/refractory GD, antithyroid drugs over 5 years with positive TRAb. There was RNA extracted from PBMCs, and the TCR library was made from it. Arm-PCR with iRepertoire HTBI primers amplified the CDR3 regions for these TCR beta libraries. Via MiXCR, TCRdb re-called the multiplex PCR reads, giving one row per CDR3 protein. This table has 400,000 to 600,000 distinct CDR3 sequences, 20% to 25% appearing once.

The origin of this receptor is a female donor with Graves disease. This material consisted of peripheral blood mononuclear cells (PBMCs), taken when the disease was refractory, from a patient treated with antithyroid drugs. The chain uses TRBV30 and TRBJ1-1; D perhaps matches TRBD1 (6 bases). The CDR3 bases are TGTGCCGTAGGGGGAAGGACTGAAGCTTTCTTT. This translates into CAVGGRTEAFF. The variable domain in full, with the rest retrieved from reference TRBV30 and TRBJ1-1, is SQTIHQWPATLVQPVGSPLSLECTVEGTSNPNLYWYRQAAGRGLQLLFYSVGIGQISSEVPQNLSASRPQDRQFILSSKKLLLSDSGFYLCAVGGRTEAFFGQGTRLTVV.